The rows below give T cell receptor beta chains drawn from one sample of a study of blood T cell repertoires in COVID-19. Profiled with immunoSEQ multiplex PCR; TCRdb holds only in-frame clones, not every one. The data hold 70,000 to 85,000 clones, with more than 65% observed a single time. The source material was peripheral blood. Receptors were obtained from a man older than 75 with acute or convalescent COVID-19. Both conserved end residues are part of each CDR3. The D gene is left open where the match is weak. Part of the rows lack a size; the others show once, few, many or a class for expanded clones.

j_call clone_size v_call d_call cdr3_aa cdr3_nt
TRBJ1-6 . TRBV6-6 TRBD1 CASSRERSGTDNSPLHF TGTGCCAGCAGTCGAGAACGTTCCGGGACAGATAATTCACCCCTCCACTTT
TRBJ2-1 . TRBV10-1 TRBD1 CASSGGTGVQNEQFF TGCGCCAGCAGTGGGGGGACAGGGGTACAAAATGAGCAGTTCTTC
TRBJ1-5 . TRBV11-2 TRBD1 CASSQLGQGENSNQPQHF TGTGCCAGCAGCCAACTTGGACAGGGCGAAAATAGCAATCAGCCCCAGCATTTT
TRBJ1-2 . TRBV6-2/TRBV6-3 . CASSYSSRGFFYGYTF TGTGCCAGCAGTTACTCGAGCCGGGGTTTTTTCTATGGCTACACCTTC
TRBJ1-1 . TRBV11-2 . CASSFRQGNTEAFF TGTGCCAGCAGCTTTAGGCAGGGGAACACTGAAGCTTTCTTT
TRBJ2-7 . TRBV12-3/TRBV12-4 . CASSLLGLYEQYF TGTGCCAGCAGTTTACTTGGCCTGTACGAGCAGTACTTC
TRBJ1-1 . TRBV5-6 . CASSPPRDGVEAFF TGTGCCAGCAGCCCGCCCAGGGATGGCGTTGAAGCTTTCTTT
TRBJ1-6 . TRBV7-2 TRBD1 CASNLKGTGRKEDNSPLHF TGTGCCAGCAACCTGAAAGGGACAGGTAGAAAGGAGGATAATTCACCCCTCCACTTT
TRBJ1-4 . TRBV19 TRBD1 CASSIKGQEGF TGTGCCAGTAGTATAAAGGGACAGGAAGGGTTT
TRBJ2-5 . TRBV7-2 TRBD1 CASSPKGDRVETQYF TGTGCCAGCAGCCCGAAGGGGGACAGGGTCGAGACCCAGTACTTC
TRBJ1-2 . TRBV30 TRBD1 CAWGTGSRYGYTF TGTGCCTGGGGGACAGGGTCCCGTTATGGCTACACCTTC
TRBJ1-1 once TRBV10-3 . CAISQQGPMNTEAFF TGTGCCATCAGCCAACAGGGACCCATGAACACTGAAGCTTTCTTT
TRBJ1-1 . TRBV7-9 TRBD1 CASSPLQGANTEAFF TGTGCCAGCAGCCCATTACAGGGGGCGAACACTGAAGCTTTCTTT
TRBJ1-1 . TRBV3-1/TRBV3-2 . CASSQDPRRTEAFF TGTGCCAGCAGCCAAGATCCCAGGCGCACTGAAGCTTTCTTT
TRBJ2-5 . TRBV9 . CASSVAGVRQETQYF TGTGCCAGCAGCGTAGCGGGGGTCCGTCAAGAGACCCAGTACTTC
TRBJ1-5 . TRBV19 . CASSKPPGRAGNQPQHF TGTGCCAGTAGTAAACCCCCCGGCAGGGCAGGCAATCAGCCCCAGCATTTT
TRBJ1-1 . TRBV5-6 . CASSLVQAEAFF TGTGCCAGCAGCTTGGTTCAGGCTGAAGCTTTCTTT
TRBJ2-7 . TRBV7-8 . CASSLVLGAYEQYF TGTGCCAGCAGCTTAGTGCTAGGGGCCTACGAGCAGTACTTC
TRBJ1-4 . TRBV19 TRBD1 CASSSRDRGRSTNEKLFF TGTGCCAGTAGTTCCCGGGACAGGGGCCGTTCAACTAATGAAAAACTGTTTTTT
TRBJ1-5 . TRBV6-5 TRBD1 CASSSRGQTNQPQHF TGTGCCAGCAGTTCAAGGGGACAGACAAATCAGCCCCAGCATTTT
TRBJ2-2 . TRBV3-1/TRBV3-2 TRBD2 CASSRGTSGGSNTGELFF TGTGCCAGCAGCCGGGGGACTAGCGGGGGCTCGAACACCGGGGAGCTGTTTTTT
TRBJ1-6 few TRBV6-1 . CASSEVRSYNSPLHF TGTGCCAGCAGTGAAGTCAGATCCTATAATTCACCCCTCCACTTT
TRBJ1-6 . TRBV23-1 TRBD1 CASIHRGHSSPLHF TGCGCCAGCATCCACAGGGGGCACTCTTCACCCCTCCACTTT
TRBJ1-5 . TRBV2 TRBD1 CASSGTGGNQPQHF TGTGCCAGCAGCGGAACAGGGGGTAATCAGCCCCAGCATTTT
TRBJ2-7 . TRBV3-1/TRBV3-2 . CASSPRGSSYEQYF TGTGCCAGCAGCCCCCGGGGAAGTTCCTACGAGCAGTACTTC
TRBJ1-5 once TRBV6-2/TRBV6-3 TRBD1 CASSYSTGVQPQHF TGTGCCAGCAGTTACTCGACAGGGGTGCAGCCCCAGCATTTT
TRBJ2-1 . TRBV4-2 . CASSQGSVGGYNEQFF TGTGCCAGCAGCCAAGGATCTGTGGGGGGTTACAATGAGCAGTTCTTC
TRBJ2-3 . TRBV5-1 TRBD2 CASSLGGLAGGARTDTQYF TGCGCCAGCAGCTTGGGAGGACTAGCGGGGGGGGCCCGCACAGATACGCAGTATTTT
TRBJ1-1 . TRBV6-5 . CASSRLRGSTEAFF TGTGCCAGCAGCCGACTACGGGGATCCACTGAAGCTTTCTTT
TRBJ1-1 few TRBV28 TRBD1 CASRTGGYTEAFF TGTGCCAGCAGGACAGGGGGCTACACTGAAGCTTTCTTT
TRBJ2-2 . TRBV5-1 . CASSSGIIRGNTGELFF TGCGCCAGCAGCTCGGGTATAATCCGAGGGAACACCGGGGAGCTGTTTTTT
TRBJ1-5 . TRBV29-1 TRBD1 CSVESGGPSNQPQHF TGCAGCGTCGAATCAGGGGGACCTAGCAATCAGCCCCAGCATTTT
TRBJ2-3 . TRBV11-2 TRBD2 CASSRSSGGSTDTQYF TGTGCCAGCAGCCGATCTAGCGGGGGAAGCACAGATACGCAGTATTTT
TRBJ1-6 . TRBV5-1 TRBD1 CASSLAGTANSPLHF TGCGCCAGCAGCTTAGCCGGGACAGCTAATTCACCCCTCCACTTT
TRBJ1-3 once TRBV5-1 . CASSSGVVSGNTIYF TGCGCCAGCAGCTCGGGGGTGGTCTCTGGAAACACCATATATTTT
TRBJ2-1 . TRBV5-6 TRBD1 CASSLGQGYEQFF TGTGCCAGCAGCCTGGGACAGGGATATGAGCAGTTCTTC
TRBJ1-1 . TRBV6-5 . CASSTTGRGNTEAFF TGTGCCAGCAGTACCACAGGGAGAGGGAACACTGAAGCTTTCTTT